Sequencing of this TCR beta chain was carried out in a study of cytomegalovirus exposure and HLA in healthy donors. With 60 Vbeta and 13 Jbeta primers, the PCR was carried out. Sequencing used immunoSEQ multiplex PCR; TCRdb keeps in-frame clones, though not all of them. In the table there are about 200,000 clones, around 79% of which are singletons. Study-level results: TCR beta sequences reportedly predicted the HLA-A and HLA-B alleles of most subjects accurately.

In germline, CDR1 is SGHTA, CDR2 FQGNSA. V lost 5 bases and J lost 4; bases outside the gene matches: 6. The CDR3 is 14 residues long. In regard to this clone: What it binds is unknown. Within the sample, other DNA sequences also encode this same CDR3.

This rearrangement joins TRBV7-2 to TRBJ1-2; the match to TRBD1 covers 8 bases. The TCR originated in a girl aged 2-15 years in good health and CMV-seronegative. The sequenced sample was PBMCs. CDR3 sequence reads: CASSPDRGGYGYTF. In nucleotides, the CDR3 is TGTGCCAGCAGCCCCGACAGGGGCGGCTATGGCTACACCTTC.